This entry lists 21 T cell receptor beta chains sequenced from one sample in a study of glioma-infiltrating T cells after dendritic cell vaccination. Using immunoSEQ multiplex PCR, the repertoire was profiled, and TCRdb retains in-frame clones only, with some absent. The top ten clones hold about a sixth of a sample with 55,000 to 75,000 clones, about 79% of them seen once. Time point: after dendritic cell vaccination, including at tumor progression/relapse. The sample was blood, taken after dendritic cell vaccination. These TCRs come from a human donor with glioblastoma.

Only a few counts were recorded for this clone. The chain combines TRBV19 with TRBJ2-3; 7 bases map to TRBD1. Per the germline V gene, CDR1 is LNHDA and CDR2 is SQIVND (reference sequence). J gave up 5 bases and V 5 bases, and 4 bases lay outside the gene matches. The CDR3 is 13 amino acids. CDR3 region: CASSRGGRDTQYF. The CDR3 DNA is TGTGCCAGTAGTCGAGGGGGCAGAGATACGCAGTATTTT.

The genes are TRBV19 and TRBJ2-2; TRBD1 matches 12 bases. The CDR3 runs 20 residues. V was clipped by 2 bases and J by 5 bases; unmatched bases: 15. Germline V lookup: CDR1 LNHDA, CDR2 SQIVND (reference sequence). In DNA, the CDR3 is TGTGCCAGTAGTATAAGGGGGGCTTTGGGACAGGGGGCGACTACCGGGGAGCTGTTTTTT. This gives the protein CASSIRGALGQGATTGELFF.

This sequence joins TRBV6-5 and TRBJ1-2, with 9 positions matching TRBD1. This CDR3 spans 14 amino acids. Trimming removed 6 bases from V and 2 bases from J; junction bases left unmatched: 4. Per germline, CDR1 MNHEY and CDR2 SVGAGI. CDR3 nucleotides: TGTGCCAGCAGCCGGGACAGGGAGAACTATGGCTACACCTTC. This sequence encodes CASSRDRENYGYTF.

The chain employs TRBV19 and TRBJ1-5; D gene ambiguous. The CDR3 runs 16 residues. Trimming shortened V by 1 base and J by 0 bases, and 10 bases separated the two germline ends. CDR1 and CDR2 from the germline V gene are LNHDA and SQIVND (reference sequence). CDR3 in amino acids: CASSIGQIHSNQPQHF. The CDR3 DNA is TGTGCCAGTAGTATAGGCCAGATACATAGCAATCAGCCCCAGCATTTT.

V usage is TRBV7-2 and J usage is TRBJ2-5; 8 bases align to TRBD2. Germline V lookup: CDR1 SGHTA, CDR2 FQGNSA. The J segment lost 5 bases and the V segment lost 3 bases, leaving 5 bases of the junction unmatched. The CDR3 sequence is 14 residues long. The CDR3 is CASSFQRGRETQYF. Here the CDR3 DNA reads TGTGCCAGCAGCTTCCAGCGGGGGAGGGAGACCCAGTACTTC.

The CDR3 nucleotides read TGTGCCAGCAGCCCCGGGACAGGGTTCTACGAGCAGTACTTC. This gives the protein CASSPGTGFYEQYF. V and J are TRBV9 and TRBJ2-7; 9 positions agree with TRBD1. V was clipped by 4 bases and J by 3 bases; unmatched bases: 5. CDR3 size: 14 residues. The V gene's germline CDR1 is SGDLS and CDR2 YYNGEE.

The chain is built from TRBV30 and TRBJ1-6, with D possibly matching TRBD1 (6 bases). CDR3 length: 12 amino acids. The germline V and J ends were trimmed by 5 bases and 7 bases, with 9 bases remaining between them. CDR1 is GTSNPN, CDR2 SVGIG, per germline (reference sequence). The CDR3 spells CAWEQGNSPLHF. CDR3 bases: TGTGCCTGGGAACAGGGAAATTCACCCCTCCACTTT.

This chain links TRBV5-1 with TRBJ2-7, with 14 positions matching TRBD2. The CDR3 spans 15 residues. J gave up 3 bases and V 4 bases, and 3 bases lay outside the gene matches. Germline V gives CDR1 SGHRS, CDR2 YFSETQ. The CDR3 region is CASSLGTSGGYEQYF. CDR3 nucleotides: TGCGCCAGCAGCCTGGGGACTAGCGGGGGCTACGAGCAGTACTTC.

Ten or more counts support this clone. The V and J genes are TRBV7-9 and TRBJ2-2; 7 bases agree with TRBD2. The CDR3 consists of 17 residues. V lost 3 bases to trimming and J lost 5 bases; unmatched junction nucleotides: 12. CDR1 and CDR2 from the germline V gene are SEHNR and FQNEAQ (reference sequence). The CDR3 nucleotides are TGTGCCAGCAGCTTCTCCCGGGGACGCGGGGGTACCGGGGAGCTGTTTTTT. Protein product: CASSFSRGRGGTGELFF.

Only a few counts were recorded for this clone. The chain joins TRBV5-5 to TRBJ2-4; D remains ambiguous. This CDR3 spans 12 amino acids. Trimming left V 0 bases short and J 6 bases short, with 4 bases between. Germline assignment: CDR1 SGHKS and CDR2 YYEKEE (reference sequence). The CDR3 is CASSLDRNIQYF. CDR3 DNA sequence: TGTGCCAGCAGCTTGGACAGAAACATTCAGTACTTC.

This sequence joins TRBV6-1 and TRBJ1-2; D perhaps matches TRBD1 (5 bases). V was shortened by 10 bases and J by 2 bases, with 17 bases between the two germline ends. This CDR3 is built from 14 residues. Germline V CDR1 and CDR2: MNHNS, SASEGT. The DNA for the CDR3 is TGTGCCATCCCCCGGGGGGTGGGGAACTATGGCTACACCTTC. This codes for CAIPRGVGNYGYTF.

The chain recombines TRBV11-2 with TRBJ1-1, with TRBD1 matching over 7 bases. Germline values: CDR1 SGHAT, CDR2 FQNNGV. CDR3 length: 14 residues. V shed 4 bases and J 6 bases; nucleotides not matched to a gene: 8. The CDR3 nucleotides are TGTGCCAGCAGCTCTCCCCGACAGGGATCTGAAGCTTTCTTT. This translates into CASSSPRQGSEAFF.

This CDR3 is CASSETGQGVANEKLFF. In DNA form, the CDR3 reads TGTGCCAGCAGTGAAACGGGACAGGGGGTCGCGAATGAAAAACTGTTTTTT. The chain is built from TRBV9 and TRBJ1-4; TRBD1 aligns across 11 bases. This CDR3 region has 17 residues. Germline assignment: CDR1 SGDLS and CDR2 YYNGEE. After removal of 5 bases from V and 5 bases from J, the junction contained 11 bases not matched to a gene.

The J gene is TRBJ1-3, the V gene TRBV25-1, with unresolved D. CDR1 MGHDK and CDR2 SYGVNS come from the germline V gene. This CDR3 is built from 15 residues. Trimming removed 5 bases at V and 0 bases at J, with 11 bases between. As DNA, the CDR3 is TGTGCCAGCAGTCAGACGGGTCTCTCTGGAAACACCATATATTTT. Its translation is CASSQTGLSGNTIYF.

This chain uses TRBV10-2 with TRBJ2-7; tentatively, D is TRBD2 (5 bases). Germline V lookup: CDR1 WSHSY, CDR2 SAAADI. Trimming cost V 4 bases and J 7 bases, with 14 bases left between them. The CDR3 runs 13 residues. In nucleotides, the CDR3 is TGCGCCAGCAGTGTCGGGGTCCCCTCGGAGCAGTACTTC. The encoded protein is CASSVGVPSEQYF.

The chain recombines TRBV9 with TRBJ1-1, with D possibly matching TRBD1 (6 bases). The CDR3 is 17 amino acids. V was shortened by 0 bases and J by 0 bases, with 15 bases between the two germline ends. The germline V gene has CDR1 SGDLS and CDR2 YYNGEE. In DNA, the CDR3 is TGTGCCAGCAGCGTAGTATCTGCGGGGGCGGTGAACACTGAAGCTTTCTTT. It translates to CASSVVSAGAVNTEAFF. Full variable domain (rest looked up from reference TRBV9 and TRBJ1-1): DSGVTQTPKHLITATGQRVTLRCSPRSGDLSVYWYQQSLDQGLQFLIQYYNGEERAKGNILERFSAQQFPDLHSELNLSSLELGDSALYFCASSVVSAGAVNTEAFFGQGTRLTVV.

The chain links TRBV19 to TRBJ2-7, with D maybe TRBD1 (6 bases). This CDR3 is 14 amino acids long. Trimming cost V 3 bases and J 0 bases, with 9 bases left between them. Germline V gene sequence: CDR1 LNHDA, CDR2 SQIVND (reference sequence). The CDR3 reads CASSMRDISYEQYF. The DNA for the CDR3 is TGTGCCAGTAGTATGAGGGACATCTCCTACGAGCAGTACTTC.

This clone was found many times. This chain joins TRBV5-1 and TRBJ2-5, with 10 bases fitting TRBD1. After removal of 4 bases from V and 2 bases from J, the junction contained 5 bases not matched to a gene. This CDR3 has 15 residues. Germline values: CDR1 SGHRS, CDR2 YFSETQ. CDR3 nucleotides: TGCGCCAGCAGCAGGGAGGGACAGGGGCAAGAGACCCAGTACTTC. Amino acids: CASSREGQGQETQYF.

The V call is TRBV7-3, the J call TRBJ1-2; D unclear. Germline CDR1 SGHTA, CDR2 FQGTGA. CDR3 size: 13 residues. The ends were cut back, 1 base at V and 7 bases at J, with 10 bases in the middle. Here the CDR3 DNA reads TGTGCCAGCAGCTTAATCCAAGGAGCTGGCTACACCTTC. Protein product: CASSLIQGAGYTF.

The chain employs TRBV27 and TRBJ2-3; 9 nucleotides line up with TRBD2. The germline V gene has CDR1 MNHEY and CDR2 SMNVEV (reference sequence). Trimming took 5 bases from V and 0 from J; bases not matched to a gene: 3. This CDR3 has 15 amino acids. The CDR3 sequence: CASSQRGASTDTQYF. The DNA for the CDR3 is TGTGCCAGCAGTCAGCGGGGGGCGAGCACAGATACGCAGTATTTT.

The chain recombines TRBV12-5 with TRBJ2-1; no clear D. CDR1 is LGHNT and CDR2 is FRNRAP in the germline V gene. V gave up 1 base and J gave up 3 bases, with 13 bases separating them. The CDR3 runs 16 residues. The CDR3 sequence: CASGLDPIPHYNEQFF. The CDR3 nucleotides read TGTGCTAGTGGTTTGGACCCTATTCCCCACTACAATGAGCAGTTCTTC.